These T cell receptor beta chains were read from a single sample in a study of blood T cell repertoires in COVID-19. The protocol was immunoSEQ multiplex PCR, while the TCRdb copy is restricted to in-frame clones and leaves out a portion. The table lists 400,000 or so clones, roughly nine tenths of them singletons, with 1% to 1.3% in the top ten. The material sequenced was PBMCs or T cells enriched from blood (not recorded which). These receptor sequences come from a man aged 30-40 years who had recovered from COVID-19. Both conserved end residues are part of each CDR3. A D gene is named only where the DNA matches it firmly. Clone size appears in some rows only: once, few, many, or a class for an expanded clone.

J gene,clone size,D gene,V gene,CDR3 DNA,CDR3 protein
TRBJ1-5,-,-,TRBV2,TGTGCCAGCAAGGAGGATAGCAATCAGCCCCAGCATTTT,CASKEDSNQPQHF
TRBJ1-5,-,TRBD1,TRBV6-2/TRBV6-3,TGTGCCAGCAGTTACGACTTAACAGGGGGTCAGCCCCAGCATTTT,CASSYDLTGGQPQHF
TRBJ1-2,-,TRBD1,TRBV6-5,TGTGCCAGCAAGAATCCAGACAGGGTAAACTATGGCTACACCTTC,CASKNPDRVNYGYTF
TRBJ1-4,-,TRBD1,TRBV19,TGTGCCAGTAGCCGGGACAGACTTGCAACTAATGAAAAACTGTTTTTT,CASSRDRLATNEKLFF
TRBJ1-1,-,TRBD1,TRBV6-1,TGTGCCAGCAGTGAAGGACAGGGGGCAAGGACTGAAGCTTTCTTT,CASSEGQGARTEAFF
TRBJ2-1,once,-,TRBV5-1,TGCGCCAGCAGGGAGGTGGTAGCGGTCGCTAATGAGCAGTTCTTC,CASREVVAVANEQFF
TRBJ2-3,-,TRBD2,TRBV7-3,TGTGCCAGCAGCTTAAATGGCCCGACTAGCGGGATGAACCCTAGCACAGATACGCAGTATTTT,CASSLNGPTSGMNPSTDTQYF
TRBJ2-1,-,-,TRBV6-1,TGTGCCAGCAGTGCGAGCTCTGGACTGGCTCGAGCCAATGAGCAGTTCTTC,CASSASSGLARANEQFF
TRBJ1-3,-,-,TRBV28,TGTGCCAGCAGTAGCGGACTTCCAGCTGGAAACACCATATATTTT,CASSSGLPAGNTIYF
TRBJ1-5,-,-,TRBV2,TGTGCCAGCACCGTCGAGGGCCCCGCGCCGCCCCAGCATTTT,CASTVEGPAPPQHF